One and the same sample provided the 24 T cell receptor beta chains below, sequenced in a study of T-cell memory formation after mild COVID-19. TCRdb processed the 5' RACE reads anew with MiXCR; each CDR3 protein has one entry. This table has more than 350,000 distinct CDR3 sequences, 16% appearing once. Material: PBMCs or a T cell subset sorted from them (not recorded which). The receptor set was obtained from a man aged 18 to 30 who had mild COVID-19 (a few samples of this study predate the infection). Cell type and time point are not known.

The CDR3 region is CASSSGAPSYNEQFF. The CDR3 DNA reads as TGCGCCAGCAGCTCAGGGGCCCCTTCCTACAATGAGCAGTTCTTC. The gene calls are TRBV5-1 and TRBJ2-1; D is possibly TRBD1 (6 bases). Germline values: CDR1 SGHRS, CDR2 YFSETQ. The CDR3 is 15 residues long. Trimming pared 3 bases from V and 1 base from J, leaving 11 bases between. Complete variable domain (other parts from reference TRBV5-1 and TRBJ2-1): KAGVTQTPRYLIKTRGQQVTLSCSPISGHRSVSWYQQTPGQGLQFLFEYFSETQRNKGNFPGRFSGRQFSNSRSEMNVSTLELGDSALYLCASSSGAPSYNEQFFGPGTRLTVL.

Only a few counts were recorded for this clonotype. The CDR3: CASSGPASNTEAFF. CDR3 in DNA: TGTGCCAGCAGTGGCCCCGCTTCAAACACTGAAGCTTTCTTT. The V gene is TRBV2, the J gene TRBJ1-1; D gene unclear. The V gene lost 4 bases and the J gene lost 2 bases, with 11 bases spanning the gap. The CDR3 runs 14 residues. Germline CDR1 and CDR2: SNHLY and FYNNEI.

The chain recombines TRBV4-2 with TRBJ1-2, with D unresolved. Trimming stripped 0 bases from V and 7 bases from J, with 15 bases between. This CDR3 region has 15 residues. Germline CDR1 LGHNA, CDR2 YNFKEQ. CDR3 DNA: TGTGCCAGCAGCCAAGATTGGAGGGCTGTCCCTGGCTACACCTTC. Amino acids: CASSQDWRAVPGYTF.

This clonotype was observed a few times. V and J are TRBV4-2 and TRBJ2-2; TRBD1 is a possible D gene (5 bases). Trimming stripped 8 bases from V and 1 base from J, with 14 bases between. The CDR3 contains 15 residues. Germline loops: CDR1 LGHNA, CDR2 YNFKEQ. In nucleotides, the CDR3 is TGTGCCAGCGCCTCGACAGACTTGAACACCGGGGAGCTGTTTTTT. Protein product: CASASTDLNTGELFF.

This chain connects TRBV11-3 to TRBJ2-3; 9 nucleotides match TRBD2. J gave up 6 bases and V 0 bases, and 4 bases lay outside the gene matches. CDR1 is SGHNT and CDR2 is YENEEA in the germline V gene. This CDR3 is 15 amino acids long. The CDR3 is CASSLDNSGGDTQYF. The CDR3, as DNA: TGTGCCAGCAGCTTAGATAACAGCGGGGGGGATACGCAGTATTTT.

This clonotype was observed at least ten times. The V gene is TRBV12-3 or TRBV12-4, the J gene TRBJ2-4; 7 bases are a match to TRBD2. Losses at the gene ends were 6 bases for V and 8 bases for J; bases not matched to a gene: 7. The CDR3 spans 13 residues. In DNA form, the CDR3 reads TGTGCCAGCAGGCTAACGGGGAGGGACATTCAGTACTTC. Amino acid sequence: CASRLTGRDIQYF.

This rearrangement joins TRBV28 to TRBJ1-2, with D perhaps matching TRBD1 (6 bases). The germline gives CDR1 MDHEN, CDR2 SYDVKM. The CDR3 has 19 amino acids. Trimming removed 3 bases from V and 3 bases from J, with 26 bases in between. CDR3 amino acids: CASSLSRGANSMPDYGYTF. The CDR3 DNA sequence: TGTGCCAGCAGTTTGAGTCGGGGGGCGAATTCGATGCCGGACTATGGCTACACCTTC.

This clonotype has more than one count but fewer than ten. J is TRBJ2-3 and V is TRBV9; 10 positions agree with TRBD2. The CDR3 spans 15 residues. Germline-derived CDR1 and CDR2 are SGDLS and YYNGEE. Trimming removed 0 bases from V and 6 bases from J; junction bases left unmatched: 4. The CDR3 spells CASSVAPSGGDTQYF. In DNA form, the CDR3 reads TGTGCCAGCAGCGTAGCTCCTAGCGGGGGTGATACGCAGTATTTT.

The rearrangement joins TRBV7-9 to TRBJ1-1; D not certain. The germline gives CDR1 SEHNR, CDR2 FQNEAQ (reference sequence). The CDR3 has 11 amino acids. V lost 5 bases and J lost 6, with 7 bases in between. CDR3 DNA: TGTGCCAGCAGCGATGAGTCTGAAGCTTTCTTT. Translated: CASSDESEAFF.

V usage is TRBV7-9 and J usage is TRBJ2-7, with TRBD1 as a possible D gene (5 bases). There are 14 residues in the CDR3. V lost 5 bases to trimming and J lost 2 bases, with 13 bases between them. Germline lookup yields CDR1 SEHNR and CDR2 FQNEAQ (reference sequence). CDR3 loop: CASSTGDLTYEQYF. The CDR3 coding sequence is TGTGCCAGCAGCACAGGTGATTTGACCTACGAGCAGTACTTC.

Many counts were recorded for this clonotype. The chain joins TRBV12-3 or TRBV12-4 to TRBJ2-7; D unclear. V lost 2 bases and J 3 bases, leaving 8 bases between the germline ends. CDR3 length equals 13 residues. This CDR3 is CASSLTEFYEQYF. CDR3 in DNA: TGTGCCAGCAGTTTAACAGAGTTCTACGAGCAGTACTTC.

The table lists this clonotype with a count of one. The chain employs TRBV21-1 and TRBJ2-7; the table names TRBD1, a call not compared with the DNA. TRBV21-1 is given as a pseudogene. CDR3 length: 17 amino acids. CDR3 sequence reads: CASSPHKDRATSYEQYF. The CDR3 DNA reads TGTGCCAGCAGCCCGCACAAAGACAGAGCAACCTCCTACGAGCAGTACTTC.

This clonotype appeared a few times. J is TRBJ2-2 and V is TRBV7-6; the match to TRBD1 covers 7 bases. V trimming: 4 bases; J trimming: 6 bases; junction bases outside the gene matches: 8. The CDR3 contains 15 residues. CDR1 is SGHVS, CDR2 FNYEAQ, per germline. The CDR3 loop reads CASSYYGQGAGELFF. For the CDR3, the DNA is TGTGCCAGCAGCTATTACGGGCAGGGGGCCGGGGAGCTGTTTTTT.

The chain has TRBV12-3 or TRBV12-4 and TRBJ2-1; D is unclear. The CDR3 is 12 residues long. The V and J ends lost 7 bases and 8 bases respectively, with 12 bases between them. CDR3 sequence reads: CASTLTWDEQFF. As DNA, the CDR3 is TGTGCCAGCACCCTAACGTGGGATGAGCAGTTCTTC.

This clonotype was seen only a few times. The chain couples TRBV10-3 to TRBJ2-3; D unclear. Trimming left V 2 bases short and J 3 bases short, with 6 bases between. Germline-derived CDR1 and CDR2 are ENHRY and SYGVKD. The CDR3 is 13 amino acids. The CDR3: CAISEGRTDTQYF. As DNA, the CDR3 is TGTGCCATCAGTGAGGGCCGTACAGATACGCAGTATTTT.

The chain employs TRBV9 and TRBJ2-2; possibly TRBD2 for D (5 bases). The germline gives CDR1 SGDLS, CDR2 YYNGEE. This CDR3 has 14 residues. Trimming took off 0 bases at V and 10 bases at J, with 13 bases between the two ends. In DNA, the CDR3 is TGTGCCAGCAGCGTAGTCTCCGGGGTGGAGGAGCTGTTTTTT. This sequence encodes CASSVVSGVEELFF. Drawing the rest from reference TRBV9 and TRBJ2-2, the complete variable domain is DSGVTQTPKHLITATGQRVTLRCSPRSGDLSVYWYQQSLDQGLQFLIQYYNGEERAKGNILERFSAQQFPDLHSELNLSSLELGDSALYFCASSVVSGVEELFFGEGSRLTVL.

This clonotype was found a few times. The chain carries TRBV5-1 and TRBJ1-6; 7 nucleotides agree with TRBD1. The CDR3 loop spans 16 amino acids. Per the germline V gene, CDR1 is SGHRS and CDR2 is YFSETQ. Trimming removed 1 base from V and 3 bases from J; junction bases left unmatched: 4. The CDR3 DNA follows: TGCGCCAGCAGCTTGACAGGGGTGAACTATAATTCACCCCTCCACTTT. The encoded protein is CASSLTGVNYNSPLHF.

This clonotype was observed a single time. The J gene is TRBJ2-7, the V gene TRBV6-1, with 8 bases fitting TRBD1. Germline trimming cut 6 bases from V and 4 bases from J; bases unmatched to any gene: 8. The CDR3 is 14 residues long. Germline V gene sequence: CDR1 MNHNS, CDR2 SASEGT. The CDR3 loop reads CASRHDRGHYEQYV. The CDR3 DNA is TGTGCCAGCAGACACGACAGGGGACATTACGAGCAGTACGTC.

The chain recombines TRBV20-1 with TRBJ2-1; D uncertain. The CDR3 has 13 amino acids. The V and J ends lost 4 bases and 0 bases respectively, with 7 bases between them. CDR1 is DFQATT and CDR2 is SNEGSKA in the germline V gene (reference sequence). CDR3 loop: CSATRGSYNEQFF. The CDR3 DNA reads as TGCAGTGCTACCCGTGGCTCCTACAATGAGCAGTTCTTC.

The J gene is TRBJ1-2, the V gene TRBV7-8; 9 bases agree with TRBD1. V was pared by 5 bases and J by 5 bases, with 6 bases of the junction left unmatched. CDR1 and CDR2 (germline): SGHVS, FQNEAQ. The CDR3 is 14 amino acids. The CDR3 loop reads CASSRRDREYGYTF. The CDR3 nucleotides are TGTGCCAGCAGCCGCCGGGACAGGGAATATGGCTACACCTTC.

This clonotype was observed a handful of times. This chain links TRBV10-3 with TRBJ2-5; TRBD1 is a possible D gene (6 bases). CDR1 is ENHRY, CDR2 SYGVKD, per germline. CDR3 length equals 14 residues. V lost 0 bases to trimming and J lost 4 bases, with 9 bases between them. This chain's CDR3 is CAISESDRPETQYF. The CDR3, as DNA: TGTGCCATCAGTGAGTCCGACAGGCCAGAGACCCAGTACTTC.

The rearrangement joins TRBV15 to TRBJ2-7; no definite D call. There are 15 residues in the CDR3. With 0 bases removed from V and 6 bases from J, the gap between germline ends came to 15 bases. Per the germline V gene, CDR1 is LNHNV and CDR2 is YYDKDF (reference sequence). The CDR3 reads CATSRDRGPGFEQYF. As DNA, the CDR3 is TGTGCCACCAGCAGAGATCGAGGACCCGGCTTCGAGCAGTACTTC.

This clonotype appeared many times. The gene calls are TRBV6-5 and TRBJ2-2, with D hard to call. V was shortened by 2 bases and J by 1 base, with 2 bases between the two germline ends. The CDR3 loop spans 13 amino acids. The germline gives CDR1 MNHEY, CDR2 SVGAGI. The CDR3 coding sequence is TGTGCCAGCAGTTACAAGAACACCGGGGAGCTGTTTTTT. This translates into CASSYKNTGELFF.

The V call is TRBV19, the J call TRBJ1-2; 7 bases are shared with TRBD1. CDR1 and CDR2 from the germline V gene are LNHDA and SQIVND (reference sequence). The CDR3 has 15 residues. The J segment lost 2 bases and the V segment lost 6 bases, leaving 9 bases of the junction unmatched. The CDR3 DNA sequence: TGTGCCAGTAGCGGACAGGTCCGAACAAACTATGGCTACACCTTC. Protein sequence: CASSGQVRTNYGYTF.